Presented here are 19 T cell receptor beta chains from one specimen sequenced in a study of blood T cells in healthy people across ages. For the second PCR, which ran for roughly 7 to 11 cycles, a sample-barcoded 5' primer and a J-beta primer mix were used. MiXCR, run by TCRdb on the 5' RACE reads, gives a single entry per CDR3 protein. The table lists 700,000 to 800,000 distinct CDR3 sequences, roughly two fifths of them singletons. What was sequenced was blood. The origin of the receptors is a woman aged 55-70 years in good health.

Notes on this clonotype: This sequence may be a read error, since a much larger clone differs from it by one base. This chain uses TRBV15 with TRBJ2-7, with 10 bases fitting TRBD1. V trimming: 1 base; J trimming: 7 bases; junction bases outside the gene matches: 7. The CDR3 covers 15 residues. CDR1 and CDR2 from the germline V gene are LNHNV and YYDKDF (reference sequence). The CDR3 here is CATSRVDRGANEQYF. In DNA form, the CDR3 reads TGTGCCACCAGCAGAGTGGACAGGGGGGCGAATGAGCAGTACTTC.

The sample holds many counts of this clonotype. CDR3 loop: CSVEVTAQETQYF. The DNA of the CDR3 is TGCAGCGTTGAAGTAACGGCTCAAGAGACCCAGTACTTC. V is TRBV29-1 and J is TRBJ2-5; D call uncertain. This CDR3 has 13 amino acids. Germline CDR1 is SQVTM and CDR2 is ANQGSEA. Trimming cost V 1 base and J 2 bases, with 8 bases left between them.

The chain links TRBV10-3 to TRBJ2-1, with 7 bases fitting TRBD2. The CDR3 covers 14 residues. Germline V lookup: CDR1 ENHRY, CDR2 SYGVKD. V lost 5 bases, J lost 10 bases, and 11 bases stayed unmatched. CDR3 nucleotide sequence: TGTGCCATCAGTTCGTCCTCGGCGGGAGTAGAGCAGTTCTTC. Encoded protein: CAISSSSAGVEQFF.

The chain employs TRBV7-2 and TRBJ2-1; D uncertain. Trimming left V 0 bases short and J 7 bases short, with 10 bases between. CDR3 length: 14 residues. CDR1 SGHTA and CDR2 FQGNSA come from the germline V gene. The CDR3 nucleotides read TGTGCCAGCAGCTTAGCCCCCCAGAGAAATGAGCAGTTCTTC. Protein sequence: CASSLAPQRNEQFF.

This clonotype was detected ten times or more. The chain has TRBV4-2 and TRBJ2-1; D possibly corresponds to TRBD1 (5 bases). The CDR3 covers 17 residues. The V gene's germline CDR1 is LGHNA and CDR2 YNFKEQ. V shed 4 bases and J shed 9 bases, with 25 bases lying between them. The CDR3 sequence is CASSPAPTGWGSGEQFF. The CDR3 DNA is TGTGCCAGCAGCCCTGCGCCAACAGGATGGGGTTCGGGTGAGCAGTTCTTC.

V and J are TRBV6-2 or TRBV6-3 and TRBJ1-5; D is unclear. The length of the CDR3 is 13 residues. Trimming removed 5 bases from V and 6 bases from J, with 11 bases in between. Germline V gene data show CDR1 as MNHEY and CDR2 as SVGEGT. The CDR3 reads CASSPTQFQPQHF. In DNA form, the CDR3 reads TGTGCCAGCAGTCCGACGCAGTTTCAGCCCCAGCATTTT.

Remarks on this clonotype: Possible read error: a much larger clone is one base away. The chain links TRBV5-1 to TRBJ2-5; TRBD2 aligns across 7 bases. The CDR3 contains 15 residues. V was clipped by 1 base and J by 11 bases; unmatched bases: 14. Germline V gene sequence: CDR1 SGHRS, CDR2 YFSETQ. The CDR3: CASSLQGEGYNEQYF. For the CDR3, the DNA is TGCGCCAGCAGCTTGCAAGGGGAGGGCTACAATGAGCAGTACTTC.

V usage is TRBV6-1 and J usage is TRBJ2-7; the match to TRBD2 covers 9 bases. Trimming at V came to 6 bases and at J to 3 bases, leaving 6 bases not matched to a gene. Germline V gene sequence: CDR1 MNHNS, CDR2 SASEGT. The CDR3 runs 14 residues. The CDR3 is CASSQRGANYEQYF. CDR3 nucleotides: TGTGCCAGCAGCCAGCGGGGGGCGAACTACGAGCAGTACTTC.

This chain joins TRBV7-3 and TRBJ2-6; D unclear. Germline V lookup: CDR1 SGHTA, CDR2 FQGTGA. The CDR3 sequence is 16 residues long. The V end was cut by 2 bases, the J end by 0 bases, with 8 bases between. CDR3 DNA sequence: TGTGCCAGCAGCTTACGGCAGATCTCTGGGGCCAACGTCCTGACTTTC. Translated: CASSLRQISGANVLTF. The complete variable domain, with remaining parts taken from reference TRBV7-3 and TRBJ2-6, reads GAGVSQTPSNKVTEKGKYVELRCDPISGHTALYWYRQSLGQGPEFLIYFQGTGAADDSGLPNDRFFAVRPEGSVSTLKIQRTERGDSAVYLCASSLRQISGANVLTFGAGSRLTVL.

This clonotype came up a few times. This sequence joins TRBV12-3 or TRBV12-4 and TRBJ2-5; a possible D gene is TRBD1 (5 bases). V lost 1 base, J lost 11 bases, and 14 bases lay in between. There are 13 residues in the CDR3. CDR3 in amino acids: CASSLGPKGKQYF. The CDR3 DNA sequence: TGTGCCAGCAGTTTAGGACCAAAGGGGAAGCAGTACTTC.

There are a few counts of this clonotype. The chain is built from TRBV12-3 or TRBV12-4 and TRBJ2-5; D gene ambiguous. The V end lost 3 bases, the J end lost 4 bases, and 9 bases lay between the germline ends. The CDR3 length is 13 residues. The CDR3 bases are TGTGCCAGCAGTTTGAACTATGGAGAGACCCAGTACTTC. This gives the protein CASSLNYGETQYF.

This clonotype was recorded a few times. The chain recombines TRBV7-7 with TRBJ2-3; tentatively, D is TRBD2 (6 bases). Germline-derived CDR1 and CDR2 are SSHAT and FNYEAQ (reference sequence). Trimming removed 1 base at V and 4 bases at J, with 12 bases between. CDR3 length: 15 residues. CDR3 sequence (DNA): TGTGCCAGCAGCTTAGGGCTAGCGAGCTCAGATACGCAGTATTTT. It encodes CASSLGLASSDTQYF.

J is TRBJ1-1 and V is TRBV5-1; 7 positions agree with TRBD1. The CDR3 has 14 residues. Germline-derived CDR1 and CDR2 are SGHRS and YFSETQ. The J segment lost 3 bases and the V segment lost 4 bases, leaving 6 bases of the junction unmatched. The CDR3 sequence is CASSGSTGDTEAFF. Here the CDR3 DNA reads TGCGCCAGCAGCGGTAGTACAGGGGACACTGAAGCTTTCTTT.

This clonotype turned up a few times. The genes are TRBV5-1 and TRBJ2-7; D gene uncertain. The CDR3 covers 14 residues. CDR1 and CDR2 from the germline V gene are SGHRS and YFSETQ. V was cut by 0 bases and J by 0 bases, with 7 bases left in between. The CDR3 loop is CASSLGSISYEQYF. Written as DNA, the CDR3 is TGCGCCAGCAGCTTGGGCTCGATCTCCTACGAGCAGTACTTC.

The chain is built from TRBV27 and TRBJ2-2, with TRBD2 as a possible D gene (6 bases). Germline loops: CDR1 MNHEY, CDR2 SMNVEV (reference sequence). The V end was cut by 5 bases, the J end by 2 bases, with 12 bases between. The CDR3 has 15 amino acids. The CDR3 bases are TGTGCCAGCAGTGAACTAGCACCAAACACCGGGGAGCTGTTTTTT. Translating gives CASSELAPNTGELFF.

The J gene is TRBJ2-1, the V gene TRBV29-1, with 12 nucleotides matching TRBD2. V was clipped by 7 bases and J by 3 bases; unmatched bases: 10. The CDR3 has 16 amino acids. Per germline, CDR1 SQVTM and CDR2 ANQGSEA. CDR3 nucleotides: TGCAGCGGCACAACCAGACTAGCGGGGGACTACAATGAGCAGTTCTTC. As protein: CSGTTRLAGDYNEQFF.

The chain is built from TRBV6-5 and TRBJ2-7; no firm D call. This CDR3 is built from 19 residues. Germline values: CDR1 MNHEY, CDR2 SVGAGI. Trimming took 2 bases from V and 0 from J, leaving 23 bases between them. The CDR3 protein is CASSYDYFGMGVGSYEQYF. In DNA, the CDR3 is TGTGCCAGCAGTTACGATTATTTCGGTATGGGCGTCGGCTCCTACGAGCAGTACTTC.

This chain connects TRBV20-1 to TRBJ2-1; 8 bases are shared with TRBD2. Trimming cost V 3 bases and J 4 bases; bases outside gene matches: 8. Germline CDR1 and CDR2: DFQATT and SNEGSKA (reference sequence). There are 15 residues in the CDR3. The CDR3 loop reads CSASESGRGYNEQFF. CDR3 nucleotides: TGCAGTGCTAGTGAAAGCGGGAGAGGGTACAATGAGCAGTTCTTC.

This clonotype was seen more than once but under ten times. The V call is TRBV29-1, the J call TRBJ2-4, with 9 nucleotides matching TRBD1. Trimming removed 4 bases from V and 1 base from J; junction bases left unmatched: 11. The CDR3 totals 17 residues. Germline CDR1 SQVTM, CDR2 ANQGSEA. The CDR3 loop is CSVGTGAQATAKNIQYF. CDR3 nucleotide sequence: TGCAGCGTTGGGACAGGGGCCCAGGCGACGGCCAAAAACATTCAGTACTTC. The full variable domain, with the rest looked up from reference TRBV29-1 and TRBJ2-4, is SAVISQKPSRDICQRGTSLTIQCQVDSQVTMMFWYRQQPGQSLTLIATANQGSEATYESGFVIDKFPISRPNLTFSTLTVSNMSPEDSSIYLCSVGTGAQATAKNIQYFGAGTRLSVL.